One and the same sample provided the 29 T cell receptor beta chains below, sequenced in a study of Graves' ophthalmopathy and Graves' hyperthyroidism. Amplification from RNA transcripts yielded the TCR beta CDR3 regions. A first-round RT-PCR used HTBI primers, followed by a second-round multiplex PCR. TCRdb called the multiplex PCR reads again in MiXCR, with one record for every CDR3 protein. This table has approximately 640,000 distinct CDR3 sequences, just over 40% appearing once. Source material: peripheral blood. These receptors came from an adult man with Graves' ophthalmopathy.

This clonotype has only a few counts. The J gene is TRBJ2-2, the V gene TRBV14, with D possibly TRBD1 on 6 matching bases. Per germline, CDR1 SGHDN and CDR2 FVKESK. The V and J ends lost 1 base and 5 bases respectively, with 14 bases between them. The CDR3 length is 16 residues. The CDR3 protein is CASSQGNRAITGELFF. The CDR3, as DNA: TGTGCCAGCAGCCAAGGGAACAGGGCAATAACCGGGGAGCTGTTTTTT.

The chain links TRBV11-2 to TRBJ2-7, with D uncertain. The CDR3 runs to 12 residues. Germline V CDR1 and CDR2: SGHAT, FQNNGV. Between the trimmed V and J ends, which lost 8 bases and 5 bases, there was a span of 13 bases. CDR3 DNA: TGTGCCAGCGGTAGGGATCTTCACGAGCAGTACTTC. Translated: CASGRDLHEQYF.

This clonotype showed up many times. The chain has TRBV29-1 and TRBJ2-5; TRBD2 aligns across 7 bases. The CDR3 extends over 14 amino acids. Germline trimming cut 5 bases from V and 2 bases from J; bases unmatched to any gene: 8. Germline V gene data show CDR1 as SQVTM and CDR2 as ANQGSEA. Written as DNA, the CDR3 is TGCAGCGTTACCGGGGCTAGCGGACAAGAGACCCAGTACTTC. Translating it yields CSVTGASGQETQYF.

The chain links TRBV24-1 to TRBJ2-7, with 7 bases lining up with TRBD1. Looked up from germline, CDR1 is KGHDR and CDR2 is SFDVKD. The CDR3 is 15 amino acids. Trimming at V came to 6 bases and at J to 0 bases, leaving 7 bases not matched to a gene. The CDR3 protein is CATSSGTEGSYEQYF. The CDR3 coding sequence is TGTGCCACCAGTTCCGGGACAGAAGGCTCCTACGAGCAGTACTTC.

This sequence joins TRBV2 and TRBJ1-2; TRBD1 agrees at 9 bases. Trimming removed 2 bases from V and 7 bases from J; junction bases left unmatched: 5. CDR3 size: 14 residues. Germline CDR1 and CDR2: SNHLY and FYNNEI. This CDR3 reads CASSETGGAFGYTF. CDR3 DNA: TGTGCCAGCAGTGAAACAGGGGGCGCTTTTGGCTACACCTTC.

This clonotype was detected many times. The chain uses TRBV6-1 and TRBJ1-2; D is possibly TRBD1 (5 bases). The V gene lost 6 bases and the J gene lost 1 base, with 6 bases spanning the gap. The length of the CDR3 is 12 residues. Germline V gives CDR1 MNHNS, CDR2 SASEGT. Here the CDR3 reads CASRTVNYGYTF. The CDR3 region has the DNA TGTGCCAGCAGGACAGTTAACTATGGCTACACCTTC.

This clonotype has ten or more counts. The V and J genes are TRBV5-1 and TRBJ1-3; D is ambiguous. The CDR3 sequence is 13 residues long. Germline-derived CDR1 and CDR2 are SGHRS and YFSETQ. V was clipped by 0 bases and J by 8 bases, with 9 bases between them. CDR3 nucleotide sequence: TGCGCCAGCAGCTTGGCAGGTTCGGACACCATATATTTT. Protein sequence: CASSLAGSDTIYF.

V and J are TRBV2 and TRBJ2-6, with D perhaps TRBD2 (5 bases). The CDR3 runs to 16 residues. Trimming left V 5 bases short and J 4 bases short, with 15 bases between. CDR1 SNHLY and CDR2 FYNNEI come from the germline V gene. The CDR3 loop reads CASSLDKRSGANVLTF. Written as DNA, the CDR3 is TGTGCCAGCAGTCTCGACAAGCGGAGCGGGGCCAACGTCCTGACTTTC.

About this clonotype: This may come from a read error, since a much larger clone is one base off. The chain employs TRBV2 and TRBJ1-5; D uncertain. CDR1 is SNHLY and CDR2 is FYNNEI in the germline V gene. The CDR3 extends over 14 amino acids. For the CDR3, the DNA is TGTGCCACCAGTTCTGTTACCAGCAATCAGCCCCAGCATTTT. Its protein product is CATSSVTSNQPQHF.

The chain is built from TRBV5-6 and TRBJ2-1; 8 bases match TRBD1. Germline lookup yields CDR1 SGHDT and CDR2 YYEEEE. J gave up 4 bases and V 3 bases, and 6 bases lay outside the gene matches. This CDR3 spans 15 amino acids. The CDR3 coding sequence is TGTGCCAGCAGCTCCAGACAGGGGTCTTACAATGAGCAGTTCTTC. Protein: CASSSRQGSYNEQFF.

The chain links TRBV25-1 to TRBJ1-2; TRBD1 matches at 7 bases. Germline CDR1 reads MGHDK; CDR2 reads SYGVNS. J lost 4 bases, V lost 4 bases, and 9 bases had no gene match. There are 15 residues in the CDR3. The CDR3 DNA is TGTGCCAGCAGTGCTAGGAGGGGGACAGCCTATGGCTACACCTTC. Residues: CASSARRGTAYGYTF.

The chain employs TRBV7-9 and TRBJ2-6; possibly TRBD2 for D (6 bases). With 7 bases removed from V and 0 bases from J, the gap between germline ends came to 22 bases. The germline CDR1 and CDR2 sequences are SEHNR and FQNEAQ (reference sequence). CDR3 size: 19 residues. In DNA form, the CDR3 reads TGTGCCAGCACCCCATTTGGGGCGGGAACCCACTCTGGGGCCAACGTCCTGACTTTC. It is translated as CASTPFGAGTHSGANVLTF. Drawing the rest from reference TRBV7-9 and TRBJ2-6, the complete variable domain is DTGVSQNPRHKITKRGQNVTFRCDPISEHNRLYWYRQTLGQGPEFLTYFQNEAQLEKSRLLSDRFSAERPKGSFSTLEIQRTEQGDSAMYLCASTPFGAGTHSGANVLTFGAGSRLTVL.

There are a few counts of this clonotype. The J gene is TRBJ1-6, the V gene TRBV6-1; no clear D. Germline V gene lookup returns CDR1 MNHNS and CDR2 SASEGT. Trimming took off 5 bases at V and 6 bases at J, with 14 bases between the two ends. The CDR3 runs 15 residues. CDR3 sequence reads: CASSLEGVGNSPLHF. The DNA of the CDR3 is TGTGCCAGCAGTTTAGAAGGCGTGGGTAATTCACCCCTCCACTTT.

In regard to this clonotype: One base away lies a much larger clone, so this may be a sequencing read error. V gene TRBV5-1 combines with J gene TRBJ2-7; D is undetermined. The CDR3 runs to 15 residues. Looked up from germline, CDR1 is SGHRS and CDR2 is YFSETQ. Trimming shortened V by 4 bases and J by 4 bases, and 18 bases separated the two germline ends. The CDR3 loop reads CASSGPLFKPYEQYF. CDR3 sequence (DNA): TGCGCCAGCAGCGGTCCGCTGTTTAAGCCGTACGAGCAGTACTTC. Together with reference TRBV5-1 and TRBJ2-7, the CDR3 gives the full variable domain: KAGVTQTPRYLIKTRGQQVTLSCSPISGHRSVSWYQQTPGQGLQFLFEYFSETQRNKGNFPGRFSGRQFSNSRSEMNVSTLELGDSALYLCASSGPLFKPYEQYFGPGTRLTVT.

This clonotype occurred many times. The chain is built from TRBV24-1 and TRBJ2-2, with 9 bases aligning to TRBD2. Per germline, CDR1 KGHDR and CDR2 SFDVKD. The CDR3 covers 16 residues. V was pared by 3 bases and J by 6 bases, with 7 bases of the junction left unmatched. CDR3 in DNA: TGTGCCACCAGTGATGAGGTAGCGGGAGTCCCCGGGGAGCTGTTTTTT. Translation: CATSDEVAGVPGELFF.

This clonotype was counted ten times or more. J is TRBJ2-7 and V is TRBV9; perhaps TRBD1 as D (5 bases). Trimming shortened V by 2 bases and J by 3 bases, and 9 bases separated the two germline ends. The CDR3 is made up of 13 amino acids. Germline CDR1 is SGDLS and CDR2 is YYNGEE. CDR3 residues: CASSVDRDYEQYF. The CDR3 DNA is TGTGCCAGCAGCGTCGACAGAGACTACGAGCAGTACTTC.

This clonotype occurred many times. V gene TRBV9 combines with J gene TRBJ1-1; D may be TRBD1 (6 bases). Germline V gene lookup returns CDR1 SGDLS and CDR2 YYNGEE. This CDR3 is built from 15 residues. Trimming pared 1 base from V and 4 bases from J, leaving 14 bases between. CDR3: CASSVRGGGGTEAFF. The CDR3 coding sequence is TGTGCCAGCAGCGTACGAGGGGGGGGCGGCACTGAAGCTTTCTTT.

Points on this clonotype: A much larger clonotype is one base distant, so this may be a read error. The genes are TRBV5-1 and TRBJ2-5; D not certain. The germline V gene encodes CDR1 SGHRS and CDR2 YFSETQ. Trimming removed 5 bases from V and 1 base from J, with 12 bases in between. The length of the CDR3 is 14 residues. CDR3 bases: TGCGCCAGCAGGCCCGCGCGACTCCAAGAGACCCAGTACTTC. This gives the protein CASRPARLQETQYF.

Many counts were recorded for this clonotype. The chain recombines TRBV11-3 with TRBJ1-1; D might be TRBD1 (5 bases). The CDR3 contains 17 residues. Trimming stripped 8 bases from V and 0 bases from J, with 22 bases between. Germline V gene data show CDR1 as SGHNT and CDR2 as YENEEA. CDR3 in amino acids: CASRPWKIDSMNTEAFF. The CDR3 nucleotides are TGTGCCAGCCGCCCTTGGAAGATAGACAGCATGAACACTGAAGCTTTCTTT.

This clonotype has just a few counts. The genes are TRBV29-1 and TRBJ1-2; maybe TRBD1 (5 bases). Germline assignment: CDR1 SQVTM and CDR2 ANQGSEA. Trimming removed 4 bases from V and 2 bases from J, with 8 bases in between. This CDR3 spans 12 amino acids. The CDR3 nucleotides are TGCAGCGTTGTTCCAGGGAACTATGGCTACACCTTC. Translated, it gives CSVVPGNYGYTF.

This clonotype has at least ten counts. The V gene is TRBV10-2, the J gene TRBJ1-2; perhaps TRBD1 as D (5 bases). The V and J ends lost 4 bases and 3 bases respectively, with 12 bases between them. Germline CDR1 is WSHSY and CDR2 is SAAADI. The CDR3 covers 14 residues. CDR3: CASSGGGRDYGYTF. The CDR3 nucleotides are TGCGCCAGCAGTGGGGGGGGACGGGACTATGGCTACACCTTC.

This clonotype was seen at least ten times. V gene TRBV5-1 combines with J gene TRBJ2-5; D is possibly TRBD1 or TRBD2 (6 bases each). The CDR3 sequence is 14 residues long. Trimming removed 0 bases from V and 7 bases from J, with 13 bases in between. Germline V lookup: CDR1 SGHRS, CDR2 YFSETQ. DNA for the CDR3: TGCGCCAGCAGCTTGGCGGGGGCGCCTTCGACCCAGTACTTC. This sequence encodes CASSLAGAPSTQYF.

This clonotype was detected ten times or more. The chain combines TRBV19 with TRBJ2-2; TRBD1 agrees at 7 bases. The CDR3 consists of 13 residues. V was pared by 11 bases and J by 5 bases, with 8 bases of the junction left unmatched. In germline, CDR1 is LNHDA, CDR2 SQIVND (reference sequence). In DNA, the CDR3 is TGTGCCGGCAGACAGGGTGGAACCGGGGAGCTGTTTTTT. This gives the protein CAGRQGGTGELFF.

This clonotype was recorded a few times. This chain connects TRBV3-1 to TRBJ1-6, with D possibly matching TRBD1 (5 bases). This CDR3 is built from 15 residues. CDR1 and CDR2 (germline): LGHDT, YNNKEL (reference sequence). V shed 3 bases and J shed 7 bases, with 13 bases lying between them. The CDR3 sequence: CASSQRDERNSPLHF. The CDR3 DNA reads as TGTGCCAGCAGCCAGAGGGACGAGAGGAATTCACCCCTCCACTTT.

This clonotype was seen ten or more times. The chain couples TRBV20-1 to TRBJ1-5, with 7 bases fitting TRBD1. V dropped 6 bases and J dropped 3; count of bases not matched to a gene: 5. Germline-derived CDR1 and CDR2 are DFQATT and SNEGSKA (reference sequence). The CDR3 is 13 residues long. CDR3 coding DNA: TGCAGTGCAAACAGGGGCCACAATCAGCCCCAGCATTTT. Protein product: CSANRGHNQPQHF.

The sample holds many counts of this clonotype. This rearrangement joins TRBV15 to TRBJ2-2, with unresolved D. The germline V and J ends were trimmed by 0 bases and 4 bases, with 6 bases remaining between them. This CDR3 contains 14 residues. CDR1 and CDR2 from the germline V gene are LNHNV and YYDKDF (reference sequence). The CDR3 reads CATSRDESTGELFF. DNA for the CDR3: TGTGCCACCAGCAGAGATGAATCCACCGGGGAGCTGTTTTTT.

The CDR3 loop is CAWSNGGTQETQYF. The CDR3 DNA is TGTGCCTGGAGTAATGGTGGCACTCAAGAGACCCAGTACTTC. The rearrangement links TRBV30 to TRBJ2-5, with unresolved D. V lost 2 bases, J lost 2 bases, and 12 bases lay in between. Germline V lookup: CDR1 GTSNPN, CDR2 SVGIG (reference sequence). The CDR3 runs 14 residues.

This clonotype was observed at least ten times. The rearrangement uses TRBV24-1 and TRBJ1-1, with TRBD1 identical over 7 bases. V lost 7 bases, J lost 3 bases, and 4 bases stayed unmatched. This CDR3 is built from 13 residues. CDR1 KGHDR and CDR2 SFDVKD come from the germline V gene. The CDR3 coding sequence is TGTGCCACCAGGGGCGACAGGGACACTGAAGCTTTCTTT. It yields the protein CATRGDRDTEAFF.

This clonotype was seen many times. The chain employs TRBV7-9 and TRBJ1-4, with D possibly being TRBD1 (6 bases). Trimming cost V 2 bases and J 6 bases, with 10 bases left between them. This CDR3 spans 14 amino acids. CDR1 SEHNR and CDR2 FQNEAQ come from the germline V gene (reference sequence). This CDR3 reads CASSLSAGDEKLFF. CDR3 nucleotide sequence: TGTGCCAGCAGCTTATCGGCAGGGGATGAAAAACTGTTTTTT.